The rows below give T cell receptor beta chains drawn from one sample of a study of beta chain features in type 1 diabetes. The repertoire was sequenced with immunoSEQ multiplex PCR; TCRdb's copy has only in-frame clones and lacks some. The sample includes about 170,000 clones, approximately 8.1% of them seen just once. What was sequenced was central memory CD4+ T cells from blood. These receptors were taken from a man aged 18-30 years with type 1 diabetes. The conserved cysteine and the conserved F or W are not part of the CDR3 here. The D gene is left open where the match is weak.

D gene	J gene	V gene	CDR3 protein
.	TRBJ1-2	TRBV29-1	SVAGRGRNYGYT
.	TRBJ2-3	TRBV9	ASSVVDGVAGKY
.	TRBJ2-7	TRBV6-1	ASSVMTGATYEQY
TRBD1	TRBJ1-2	TRBV11-2	ASSLTRGQLYGYT
.	TRBJ1-4	TRBV28	ASSSQDYSLF
.	TRBJ2-1	TRBV20-1	SAFRGQEQF
.	TRBJ1-1	TRBV15	ATSRDHGNTEAF
.	TRBJ2-1	TRBV30	AWSQGTSYNEQF
.	TRBJ2-3	TRBV30	AWTLQGTDTQY
.	TRBJ2-1	TRBV4-2	ASSPKDRDYNEQF
TRBD2	TRBJ2-5	TRBV14	ASSPLGLAQETQY
.	TRBJ2-2	TRBV5-1	ASSLDSPGELF
.	TRBJ2-3	TRBV28	ASTPFQGLTLDTQY
TRBD2	TRBJ2-1	TRBV28	ASSLGTSGALGDEQF
.	TRBJ1-2	TRBV19	ASTLRGGALYGYT
.	TRBJ2-2	TRBV6-6	ASKVGANTGELF
TRBD2	TRBJ2-3	TRBV5-6	ASSRGLAGRTDTQY
TRBD1	TRBJ1-4	TRBV5-6	ASSLQGTGKKLF
TRBD1	TRBJ2-7	TRBV30	AGRQGDYSYEQY
TRBD1	TRBJ2-1	TRBV28	ASTSGGAYNEQF
.	TRBJ1-5	TRBV2	ASSPETGYQPQH
TRBD1	TRBJ1-1	TRBV2	ASSLGGSNTEAF
.	TRBJ2-1	TRBV20-1	SPDSYNEQF
.	TRBJ2-7	TRBV28	ASSTLTYEQY
TRBD2	TRBJ2-7	TRBV5-1	ASSPGGTGGYEQY
.	TRBJ2-7	TRBV25-1	AIEADSGPEQY
.	TRBJ1-4	TRBV18	ASSPQTATNEKLF
.	TRBJ2-2	TRBV15	ATSRGTGPINTGELF
.	TRBJ1-6	TRBV6-5	ASSYYGVGFGSPLH
.	.	TRBV7-2	ASSLNRREYEQY
TRBD1	TRBJ2-2	TRBV5-1	ASSLGPGGADTGELF
.	TRBJ2-2	TRBV7-8	ASSSPDTANTGELF
TRBD2	TRBJ2-1	TRBV4-1	ASSQGERGRYNEQF
TRBD2	TRBJ2-7	TRBV30	AFRTGGRITWRGEQY
.	TRBJ1-1	TRBV28	ASSGGMNTEAF
TRBD2	TRBJ2-7	TRBV5-1	ASSSQGLAGGINEQY
.	TRBJ2-5	TRBV5-1	ASSLVAEMETQY
TRBD2	TRBJ2-1	TRBV28	ASGTAGAPSYNEQF
TRBD1	TRBJ1-1	TRBV5-4	ASSPGQGVIMNTEAF
.	TRBJ2-5	TRBV6-6	ASRSRSETQY
TRBD2	TRBJ2-7	TRBV18	ASSPISGGGSERDQY
TRBD1	TRBJ2-3	TRBV19	ASSIRQGNLGDTQY
TRBD2	TRBJ2-5	TRBV28	ASKGGDGRIGTQY
TRBD1	TRBJ1-1	TRBV28	ASRKQGDTEAF
.	TRBJ2-5	TRBV30	AWSVGGAETQY
.	TRBJ2-7	TRBV29-1	SVESPQGSSYEQY
TRBD1	TRBJ2-7	TRBV19	ASRPAAGQGSYEQY
TRBD2	TRBJ2-3	TRBV4-2	ASSGGLAGAAGGDTQY
.	TRBJ1-3	TRBV4-3	ASSQDPQGTGNTIY
.	TRBJ1-6	TRBV30	AWEPGGGNSPLH
.	TRBJ1-1	TRBV5-4	ASSLMRLNTEAF
TRBD1	TRBJ2-7	TRBV2	ASRGTGREQY
TRBD1	TRBJ2-3	TRBV7-2	ASSRDRFSTDTQY
.	TRBJ1-5	TRBV27	ASSLNSQQPQH
.	TRBJ1-1	TRBV6-1	ASSQPLGNTEAF
TRBD1	TRBJ1-2	TRBV27	ASSFNRGNYGYT
.	TRBJ1-6	TRBV7-9	ASSFGQSSYNSPLH
TRBD2	TRBJ2-3	TRBV10-3	AIRTSGATDTQY
.	TRBJ2-7	TRBV5-4	ASSPGDKTYEQY